Below are 24 T cell receptor beta chains sequenced from a single sample in a study of control samples from healthy donors and cancer patients. The method was immunoSEQ multiplex PCR; TCRdb's version includes in-frame clones alone and lacks a portion of them. The profile shows 150,000 to 200,000 clones, more than 80% of them singletons. The sample taken for sequencing was blood. These receptors were collected from a man younger than 45 in good health.

V is TRBV5-5 and J is TRBJ1-1; no clear D. V lost 0 bases and J 4 bases, leaving 16 bases between the germline ends. This CDR3 spans 16 amino acids. The germline V gene encodes CDR1 SGHKS and CDR2 YYEKEE (reference sequence). CDR3 bases: TGTGCCAGCAGCTTGGAGGCTGGGAATGGAGGCACTGAAGCTTTCTTT. Protein sequence: CASSLEAGNGGTEAFF.

DNA of the CDR3: TGTGCCAGCAGTCTAAACCATGAAGCTTTCTTT. Translation gives CASSLNHEAFF. The rearrangement joins TRBV28 to TRBJ1-1; no definite D call. Deletions cut 5 bases from V and 7 bases from J, with 8 bases between. From germline, CDR1 is MDHEN and CDR2 SYDVKM. The CDR3 spans 11 residues.

The rearrangement uses TRBV4-3 and TRBJ1-4; no clear D. This CDR3 contains 15 residues. Per germline, CDR1 LGHNA and CDR2 YSLEER. V was trimmed by 4 bases and J by 7 bases, leaving 16 bases between them. The CDR3 spells CASSLADGKGEKLFF. The CDR3 DNA sequence: TGCGCCAGCAGCCTGGCCGACGGCAAAGGTGAAAAACTGTTTTTT.

The chain combines TRBV6-2 or TRBV6-3 with TRBJ2-1; D is perhaps TRBD2 (7 bases). CDR1 is MNHEY, CDR2 SVGEGT, per germline. The V gene lost 0 bases and the J gene lost 16 bases, with 16 bases spanning the gap. The CDR3 extends over 13 amino acids. The CDR3 loop reads CASSYSKGGGGFF. In DNA form, the CDR3 reads TGTGCCAGCAGTTACTCGAAAGGAGGGGGGGGTTTCTTC.

The gene calls are TRBV15 and TRBJ1-2, with 11 bases that match TRBD1. J was trimmed by 6 bases and V by 1 base; bases with no gene match: 10. CDR1 is LNHNV, CDR2 YYDKDF, per germline (reference sequence). The CDR3 spans 17 residues. The CDR3 spells CATSRAKTRTGGDGYTF. In nucleotides, the CDR3 is TGTGCCACCAGCAGAGCCAAGACCAGGACAGGGGGCGATGGCTACACCTTC. Full variable domain (missing parts from reference TRBV15 and TRBJ1-2): DAMVIQNPRYQVTQFGKPVTLSCSQTLNHNVMYWYQQKSSQAPKLLFHYYDKDFNNEADTPDNFQSRRPNTSFCFLDIRSPGLGDTAMYLCATSRAKTRTGGDGYTFGSGTRLTVV.

V usage is TRBV27 and J usage is TRBJ2-3, with D perhaps TRBD2 (6 bases). CDR3 length: 14 amino acids. CDR1 MNHEY and CDR2 SMNVEV come from the germline V gene (reference sequence). Trimming left V 3 bases short and J 8 bases short, with 15 bases between. The CDR3 spells CASSFKTLGGTQYF. DNA for the CDR3: TGTGCCAGCAGTTTCAAGACGCTGGGGGGTACGCAGTATTTT.

This clone was seen a single time. The V and J genes are TRBV6-5 and TRBJ2-1, with D perhaps TRBD1 or TRBD2 (6 bases each). Germline loops: CDR1 MNHEY, CDR2 SVGAGI. The CDR3 contains 16 residues. The germline V and J ends were trimmed by 4 bases and 5 bases, with 18 bases remaining between them. The CDR3 spells CASSSQTGRSDNEQFF. The CDR3 nucleotides read TGTGCCAGCAGTTCCCAAACAGGGAGGTCTGACAATGAGCAGTTCTTC.

This chain links TRBV6-5 with TRBJ2-7; maybe TRBD1 (5 bases). Trimming shortened V by 6 bases and J by 3 bases, and 9 bases separated the two germline ends. Germline lookup yields CDR1 MNHEY and CDR2 SVGAGI. This CDR3 is 12 amino acids long. CDR3 DNA: TGTGCCAGCAGAGGACAATACTACGAGCAGTACTTC. Its translation is CASRGQYYEQYF.

This clone has only one observation. The chain is built from TRBV27 and TRBJ1-4; 7 bases are a match to TRBD1. This CDR3 is built from 14 residues. The germline V gene encodes CDR1 MNHEY and CDR2 SMNVEV (reference sequence). After removal of 3 bases from V and 8 bases from J, the junction contained 6 bases not matched to a gene. CDR3 nucleotide sequence: TGTGCCAGCAGTTTCGGACAGGTGGGGGAAAAACTGTTTTTT. Amino acids: CASSFGQVGEKLFF.

This chain links TRBV2 with TRBJ1-4; 8 bases fit TRBD1. Per germline, CDR1 SNHLY and CDR2 FYNNEI. The CDR3 loop spans 18 amino acids. The trim removed 5 bases at V and 1 base at J, leaving 12 bases unmatched. The CDR3 nucleotides read TGTGCCAGCAGTAATGGTCGGACAGGGCGAGGAACTAATGAAAAACTGTTTTTT. This encodes CASSNGRTGRGTNEKLFF. The whole variable domain, remainder taken from reference TRBV2 and TRBJ1-4, is EPEVTQTPSHQVTQMGQEVILRCVPISNHLYFYWYRQILGQKVEFLVSFYNNEISEKSEIFDDQFSVERPDGSNFTLKIRSTKLEDSAMYFCASSNGRTGRGTNEKLFFGSGTQLSVL.

The chain has TRBV27 and TRBJ2-7; D might be TRBD2 (6 bases). Germline V CDR1 and CDR2: MNHEY, SMNVEV (reference sequence). The germline V and J ends were trimmed by 5 bases and 0 bases, with 8 bases remaining between them. The CDR3 totals 13 residues. The CDR3 coding sequence is TGTGCCAGCAGTGAGCGGGTCTCCTACGAGCAGTACTTC. Its translation: CASSERVSYEQYF.

The V call is TRBV12-5, the J call TRBJ2-5, with 7 bases matching TRBD1. Germline CDR1 LGHNT, CDR2 FRNRAP. The CDR3 has 18 residues. Trimming removed 0 bases from V and 2 bases from J; junction bases left unmatched: 12. The CDR3 nucleotides read TGTGCTAGTGGTTTGGTCCCTTTGGACAGGCTGAGACAAGAGACCCAGTACTTC. Amino acids: CASGLVPLDRLRQETQYF.

In this sample, this clone turned up once. The V call is TRBV5-1, the J call TRBJ2-7; perhaps TRBD1 as D (6 bases). V dropped 4 bases and J dropped 6 bases, with 20 bases sitting between them. In germline, CDR1 is SGHRS, CDR2 YFSETQ. The length of the CDR3 is 15 residues. The CDR3 sequence: CASSREGVEVGEQYF. Written as DNA, the CDR3 is TGCGCCAGCAGCCGCGAGGGGGTTGAAGTGGGCGAGCAGTACTTC.

V is TRBV19 and J is TRBJ1-2; D possibly corresponds to TRBD1 (5 bases). This CDR3 comprises 12 residues. Germline CDR1 and CDR2: LNHDA and SQIVND (reference sequence). V was shortened by 2 bases and J by 9 bases, with 10 bases between the two germline ends. The CDR3 here is CASSIPAGRYTF. DNA of the CDR3: TGTGCCAGTAGTATACCGGCAGGGCGCTACACCTTC.

The chain employs TRBV21-1 and TRBJ1-1. TRBV21-1 is described as a pseudogene. The CDR3 length is 12 residues. The CDR3 DNA sequence: TGTGCCAGCACCCCGCGGGGGGGGGAGGGTTTCTTT. It specifies CASTPRGGEGFF.

The chain combines TRBV29-1 with TRBJ1-1; no clear D gene. V was trimmed by 4 bases and J by 0 bases, leaving 9 bases between them. Germline lookup yields CDR1 SQVTM and CDR2 ANQGSEA. The CDR3 length is 13 residues. CDR3 coding DNA: TGCAGCGTTGCAATGATCCTGAACACTGAAGCTTTCTTT. Its protein is CSVAMILNTEAFF.

This CDR3 reads CASSYDPLSGGRRETQYF. DNA for the CDR3: TGTGCCAGCAGTTACGACCCCCTTAGCGGGGGTCGTCGGGAGACCCAGTACTTC. J is TRBJ2-5 and V is TRBV6-2 or TRBV6-3, with 9 bases that match TRBD2. The CDR3 totals 18 residues. Trimming took 2 bases from V and 5 from J; bases not matched to a gene: 15. Germline lookup yields CDR1 MNHEY and CDR2 SVGEGT.

The genes are TRBV7-2 and TRBJ1-2; no clear D gene. The germline V and J ends were trimmed by 2 bases and 4 bases, with 8 bases remaining between them. The length of the CDR3 is 13 residues. CDR1 is SGHTA, CDR2 FQGNSA, per germline. CDR3 residues: CASSLNGGYGYTF. CDR3 nucleotide sequence: TGTGCCAGCAGCTTAAACGGCGGCTATGGCTACACCTTC.

The rearrangement joins TRBV18 to TRBJ2-2, with TRBD1 identical over 7 bases. After removal of 3 bases from V and 4 bases from J, the junction contained 5 bases not matched to a gene. The germline V gene encodes CDR1 KGHSH and CDR2 LQKENI. The CDR3 extends over 15 amino acids. CDR3 nucleotides: TGTGCCAGCTCACCGCCGCACAGGGGCACCGGGGAGCTGTTTTTT. It yields the protein CASSPPHRGTGELFF.

V gene TRBV7-8 combines with J gene TRBJ1-6; TRBD1 matches at 9 bases. V lost 1 base, J lost 10 bases, and 5 bases stayed unmatched. Germline V CDR1 and CDR2: SGHVS, FQNEAQ. The CDR3 spans 15 residues. CDR3 region: CASSLDYRGRSPLHF. The CDR3, as DNA: TGTGCCAGCAGCTTAGATTACAGGGGGCGATCACCCCTCCACTTT. The full variable domain, rest sourced from reference TRBV7-8 and TRBJ1-6, is GAGVSQSPRYKVAKRGQDVALRCDPISGHVSLFWYQQALGQGPEFLTYFQNEAQLDKSGLPSDRFFAERPEGSVSTLKIQRTQQEDSAVYLCASSLDYRGRSPLHFGNGTRLTVT.

V gene TRBV10-1 combines with J gene TRBJ2-3; TRBD2 might be the D (5 bases). Germline-derived CDR1 and CDR2 are WNHNN and SYGVQD (reference sequence). Between the trimmed V and J ends, which lost 2 bases and 3 bases, there was a span of 9 bases. This CDR3 spans 14 amino acids. The CDR3 region has the DNA TGCGCCAGCAGTGAGGGAGGTCCAACAGATACGCAGTATTTT. It specifies CASSEGGPTDTQYF.

The rearrangement uses TRBV30 and TRBJ1-5; no clear D gene. The CDR3 covers 13 residues. The germline gives CDR1 GTSNPN, CDR2 SVGIG (reference sequence). V was shortened by 5 bases and J by 0 bases, with 8 bases between the two germline ends. CDR3 DNA sequence: TGTGCCTGGGAACAGAATAGCAATCAGCCCCAGCATTTT. Amino acids: CAWEQNSNQPQHF.

The rearrangement links TRBV19 to TRBJ2-6; D gene ambiguous. V dropped 3 bases and J dropped 0 bases, with 18 bases sitting between them. The CDR3 is made up of 19 amino acids. Germline values: CDR1 LNHDA, CDR2 SQIVND (reference sequence). This CDR3 is CASSIPRVSPLSGANVLTF. The CDR3 region has the DNA TGTGCCAGTAGTATTCCAAGGGTCAGCCCCCTCTCTGGGGCCAACGTCCTGACTTTC.

The chain joins TRBV4-1 to TRBJ1-1; maybe TRBD1 (5 bases). Germline V lookup: CDR1 MGHRA, CDR2 YSYEKL. CDR3 length: 14 residues. V lost 0 bases and J 5 bases, leaving 10 bases between the germline ends. In DNA form, the CDR3 reads TGCGCCAGCAGCCAAGAGGAGGGGTGGACTGAAGCTTTCTTT. Amino acid sequence: CASSQEEGWTEAFF.